Detailed here is one T cell receptor beta chain. The CDR3 has 14 residues. V lost 2 bases and J lost 8, with 16 bases in between. Germline V gene lookup returns CDR1 SGDLS and CDR2 YYNGEE. These data belong to a study of blood T cell repertoires in COVID-19. Study overall: Sample material is recorded as cDNA or gDNA derived from T cells, B-cell-depleted T cells, or PBMCs.

Enrolled through a virtual design, the participants were between roughly 18 and 95 years of age and came from 24 US areas. How the authors handled the data: Scientists estimated how many nucleated cells there were by amplifying reference gene primers. Using immunoSEQ multiplex PCR, the repertoire was profiled, and TCRdb retains in-frame clones only, with some absent. V, J and clone size were drawn from that table, and D and trimming were deduced from the DNA. Altogether 250,000 to 300,000 clones are present, about 88% being singletons, with the ten largest covering approximately 6.6%. The chain recombines TRBV9 with TRBJ1-2; D is possibly TRBD1 (5 bases). Source material: PBMCs or T cells enriched from blood (not recorded which). The receptor comes from a woman aged 50 to 60 who had been exposed to COVID-19. The CDR3 here is CASSVGTGPWGYTF. Here the CDR3 DNA reads TGTGCCAGCAGCGTGGGTACAGGACCCTGGGGCTACACCTTC. The variable domain in full, with the rest retrieved from reference TRBV9 and TRBJ1-2, is DSGVTQTPKHLITATGQRVTLRCSPRSGDLSVYWYQQSLDQGLQFLIQYYNGEERAKGNILERFSAQQFPDLHSELNLSSLELGDSALYFCASSVGTGPWGYTFGSGTRLTVV.